Presented here are 10 T cell receptor beta chains from one specimen sequenced in a study of HIV-infected children after antiretroviral therapy interruption. The TCR library was built from RNA with a 3' RACE protocol and unique molecular identifiers. Via MiXCR, TCRdb re-called the 3' RACE reads, giving one row per CDR3 protein. The sample has several thousand distinct CDR3 sequences, approximately 5% seen once; the top ten hold about a quarter. Stated treatment: PENTA 11 planned treatment interruption arm or continuous ART arm. Material: CD45RO+ CD8+ T cells from PBMCs, pooled from several time points, obtained from a donor given antiretroviral therapy, either interrupted or continuous. Subset given: memory CD8+ CD45RO+ CD45RA- T cells. These receptors all stem from a pool of human donors with HIV.

In this sample, this clonotype turned up many times. The V gene is TRBV29-1, the J gene TRBJ1-1; TRBD1 matches at 9 bases. This CDR3 is built from 12 residues. Germline V lookup: CDR1 SQVTM, CDR2 ANQGSEA. V was pared by 7 bases and J by 5 bases, with 5 bases of the junction left unmatched. The chain's CDR3 is CSAGQGETEAFF. CDR3 bases: TGCAGCGCGGGACAGGGAGAAACTGAAGCTTTCTTT.

This clonotype was seen repeatedly, ten times or more. The chain is built from TRBV6-1 and TRBJ2-2, with D uncertain. Between the trimmed V and J ends, which lost 2 bases and 1 base, there was a span of 8 bases. This CDR3 is 15 amino acids long. From germline, CDR1 is MNHNS and CDR2 SASEGT. The CDR3 loop reads CASSENVGNTGELFF. CDR3 bases: TGTGCCAGCAGTGAAAATGTAGGGAACACCGGGGAGCTGTTTTTT.

In this sample, this clonotype turned up many times. The chain joins TRBV11-2 to TRBJ2-4; D is uncertain. Trimming left V 5 bases short and J 7 bases short, with 12 bases between. Germline V gene data show CDR1 as SGHAT and CDR2 as FQNNGV. The CDR3 length is 13 residues. The CDR3 bases are TGTGCCAGCAGCACCCATGGGGTGAACATTCAGTACTTC. This codes for CASSTHGVNIQYF.

The rearrangement joins TRBV20-1 to TRBJ2-7; D tentatively reads TRBD1 or TRBD2 (7 bases each). The CDR3 runs 17 residues. Germline V gene sequence: CDR1 DFQATT, CDR2 SNEGSKA (reference sequence). V was trimmed by 0 bases and J by 2 bases, leaving 20 bases between them. CDR3 residues: CSARDQLGRGGTYEQYF. CDR3 in DNA: TGCAGTGCTAGAGACCAGCTGGGCAGGGGGGGGACCTACGAGCAGTACTTC.

The sample holds many counts of this clonotype. The J gene is TRBJ2-1, the V gene TRBV29-1; 8 bases fit TRBD1. The CDR3 consists of 13 residues. Germline CDR1 is SQVTM and CDR2 is ANQGSEA. Unmatched junction bases numbered 9, after V lost 7 bases and J lost 7 bases. CDR3 nucleotides: TGCAGCGCGACAGGGGTTTTCGGGAATGAGCAGTTCTTC. Translating it yields CSATGVFGNEQFF.

This clonotype came up many times. The V call is TRBV29-1, the J call TRBJ2-4; 11 nucleotides match TRBD2. This CDR3 is 15 amino acids long. V was pared by 1 base and J by 6 bases, with 5 bases of the junction left unmatched. Germline V CDR1 and CDR2: SQVTM, ANQGSEA. The DNA for the CDR3 is TGCAGCGTTGAAGGGTCCCTAGCGGGGGGAAACATTCAGTACTTC. Its translation is CSVEGSLAGGNIQYF.

This clonotype was found many times. The chain uses TRBV10-3 and TRBJ2-1; D unresolved. The CDR3 runs 16 residues. Germline CDR1 ENHRY, CDR2 SYGVKD. V lost 7 bases to trimming and J lost 2 bases, with 18 bases between them. The CDR3 DNA sequence: TGTGCCATCAAAACCGGGCCTTCGCACCCCTACAATGAGCAGTTCTTC. Its protein product is CAIKTGPSHPYNEQFF.

This clonotype was counted many times. V gene TRBV12-3 or TRBV12-4 combines with J gene TRBJ2-3; D gene ambiguous. V was clipped by 2 bases and J by 5 bases, with 11 bases between them. This CDR3 is 14 amino acids long. CDR3 nucleotide sequence: TGTGCCAGCAGTTTAAACTTTGCCGTAGATACGCAGTATTTT. Translation gives CASSLNFAVDTQYF.

This clonotype was seen a handful of times. The chain employs TRBV4-1 and TRBJ1-2; 8 bases are shared with TRBD1. J gave up 1 base and V 0 bases, and 7 bases lay outside the gene matches. Germline V CDR1 and CDR2: MGHRA, YSYEKL. The CDR3 is made up of 17 amino acids. The CDR3 region has the DNA TGCGCCAGCAGCCAAGAAGGACAGGGCGGGTATAACTATGGCTACACCTTC. Translated: CASSQEGQGGYNYGYTF.

This clonotype is labeled large. The genes are TRBV19 and TRBJ1-2; no definite D call. V lost 7 bases and J lost 8, with 17 bases in between. Germline assignment: CDR1 LNHDA and CDR2 SQIVND (reference sequence). This CDR3 spans 13 amino acids. The chain's CDR3 is CASMLVGIDGYTF. In nucleotides, the CDR3 is TGTGCCAGTATGTTAGTAGGAATCGACGGCTACACCTTC.